This paragraph covers one T cell receptor (beta chain) sequence. Its antigen is unidentified. This sample stems from a study of CD8+ T cells in alopecia areata. Study-level information: A regimen of oral tofacitinib, 5 to 10 mg twice daily, was given to treated patients.

Study results and caveats: Administration of tofacitinib significantly diminished scalp clonality and expanded CD8+ clones within the top 100.

cDNA serving as the sequencing template came from extracted, reverse transcribed RNA. The protocol was immunoSEQ multiplex PCR, while the TCRdb copy is restricted to in-frame clones and leaves out a portion. The table records about 110,000 clones, around 83% of them present only once. The sample's treatment: oral pan-JAK inhibitor, 5-10 mg twice daily. The germline gives CDR1 SEHNR, CDR2 FQNEAQ (reference sequence). There are 15 residues in the CDR3. The V and J ends lost 4 bases and 8 bases, in that order; junction bases with no gene match: 5. The chain links TRBV7-9 to TRBJ2-1; 13 nucleotides align to TRBD2. The clonotype originates from a human donor with alopecia areata. The material sequenced was CD8+ T cells sorted from blood, taken at week 24, from a patient treated with tofacitinib. The CDR3 spells CASSSTSGGDHEQFF. As DNA, the CDR3 is TGTGCCAGCAGCTCAACTAGCGGGGGGGATCATGAGCAGTTCTTC.